The sequence of this T cell receptor (beta chain) was determined in a study of blood T cell repertoires in COVID-19. TCRdb keeps only in-frame clones here, not all; method: immunoSEQ multiplex PCR. The sample lists about half a million clones; about 85% were seen once. V was pared by 1 base and J by 9 bases, with 13 bases between. The CDR3 spans 13 residues. Germline assignment: CDR1 GTSNPN and CDR2 SVGIG (reference sequence). The rearrangement uses TRBV30 and TRBJ1-5; D is unclear. The sample comprised PBMCs or T cells enriched from blood (not recorded which). The receptor comes from a woman aged 55 to 70 who had recovered from COVID-19. CDR3 sequence: CAWSGALDGPQHF. As DNA, the CDR3 is TGTGCCTGGAGTGGGGCCTTAGACGGGCCCCAGCATTTT.